The T cell receptor (beta chain) under discussion was sequenced for a study of cytomegalovirus exposure and HLA in healthy donors. Germline V gene sequence: CDR1 SGHTS, CDR2 YDEGEE. The V and J ends lost 4 bases and 5 bases respectively, with 18 bases between them. The CDR3 covers 15 residues. The PCR used 60 Vbeta and 13 Jbeta primers. Sequencing used immunoSEQ multiplex PCR; TCRdb keeps in-frame clones, though not all of them. The table lists more than 85,000 clones, 75% to 90% of them singletons. The rearrangement joins TRBV5-8 to TRBJ2-5; D possibly corresponds to TRBD1 (6 bases). The clonotype comes from a young man in good health and CMV-seropositive. Sequenced sample: PBMCs. The CDR3 reads CASSRGTGILETQYF. CDR3 coding DNA: TGTGCCAGCAGCCGAGGTACAGGGATCTTGGAGACCCAGTACTTC.